The clone carrying this T cell receptor (beta chain) was detected many times. Its antigen is unknown. The sample originates from a study of T-cell memory formation after mild COVID-19. Study results and caveats: Contracting clones from day 15 to 85 showed balanced CD4/CD8; later expanders favored CD4+. Mainly in CM and EM were contracting CD4+ clones; CD8+ were in EMRA.

A 5'RACE reaction primed in the constant segment made cDNA libraries of TCR alpha and TCR beta, and these carried sample barcodes and UMIs. Each CDR3 protein gets one entry after TCRdb re-called the 5' RACE reads with MiXCR. This repertoire shows around 110,000 distinct CDR3 sequences, over 13% found once; its top ten account for around 43%. This TCR came from a man between 18 and 35 years old who had mild COVID-19 (a few samples of this study predate the infection). Cell type and time point are not known. Sequencing was done on a sample of PBMCs or a T cell subset sorted from them (not recorded which).

The CDR3 spells CASRSETGANYGYTF. In DNA, the CDR3 is TGCGCCAGCAGATCGGAGACAGGAGCTAACTATGGCTACACCTTC. The genes are TRBV5-1 and TRBJ1-2; D may be TRBD1 (6 bases). The V and J ends lost 5 bases and 0 bases respectively, with 14 bases between them. CDR1 and CDR2 from the germline V gene are SGHRS and YFSETQ. The CDR3 consists of 15 residues.